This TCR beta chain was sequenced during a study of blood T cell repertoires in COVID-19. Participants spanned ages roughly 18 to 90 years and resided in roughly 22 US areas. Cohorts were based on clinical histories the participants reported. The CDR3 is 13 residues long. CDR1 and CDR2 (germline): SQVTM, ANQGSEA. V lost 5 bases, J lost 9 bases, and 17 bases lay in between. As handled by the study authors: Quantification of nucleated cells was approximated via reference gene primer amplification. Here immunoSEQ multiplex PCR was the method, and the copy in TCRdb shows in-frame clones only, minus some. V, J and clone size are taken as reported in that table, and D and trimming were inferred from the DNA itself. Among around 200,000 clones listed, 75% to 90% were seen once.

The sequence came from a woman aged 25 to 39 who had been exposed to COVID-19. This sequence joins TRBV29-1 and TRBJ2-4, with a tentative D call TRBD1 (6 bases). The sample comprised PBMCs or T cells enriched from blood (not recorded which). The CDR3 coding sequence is TGCAGCGTTCTACAGGGCCCCGGTGGCATTCAGTACTTC. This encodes CSVLQGPGGIQYF.